The 3 T cell receptor beta chains below all came from one sample that was sequenced in a study of vaccination effects on CD4 cells after COVID-19 (dated by TCRdb to about 2022). What these receptors recognize is not known. Libraries were made using the immunoSEQ multiplex PCR assay. As stored in TCRdb, this immuneACCESS dataset retains in-frame rearrangements with V and J assigned. A fraction of the clones does not appear; measured against another copy, unresolved V genes explain less than half of the discrepancy, and the remainder lacks a known reason. A total of 50,000 to 65,000 clones appear in this sample, around 86% of them only once. About 2.2% of the sample is held by the ten biggest clonotypes. In the ViraFEST assay, PBMC were stimulated with viral peptide pools, and TCR sequencing was then used to find antigen-specific CD4+ T cell clonotypes based on their expansion. After around 10 days of culture, CD4+ T cells were isolated with the EasySep CD4+ T cell isolation kit.

The starting material was CD4+ T cells from PBMCs cultured with HCoV-229E spike peptides, obtained before COVID-19 vaccination. The cell subset or site label for this specimen denotes: HCoV-229E spike overlapping peptide pool stimulation. The receptors derive from a human donor who received a COVID-19 vaccine.

The V and J genes are TRBV6-6 and TRBJ1-1; D is perhaps TRBD1 (5 bases). V shed 5 bases and J shed 7 bases, with 14 bases lying between them. Germline values: CDR1 MNHNY, CDR2 SVGAGI (reference sequence). This CDR3 is 13 amino acids long. CDR3 residues: CASSPRRGGEAFF. The CDR3, as DNA: TGTGCCAGCAGTCCGCGAAGGGGAGGTGAAGCTTTCTTT.

This clone was observed a single time. The rearrangement uses TRBV5-1 and TRBJ1-2, with 10 bases aligning to TRBD1. Trimming took 2 bases from V and 10 from J; bases not matched to a gene: 11. The length of the CDR3 is 15 residues. Germline CDR1 reads SGHRS; CDR2 reads YFSETQ. This chain's CDR3 is CASSLQPGQGNNYTF. Written as DNA, the CDR3 is TGCGCCAGCAGCTTACAACCGGGACAGGGGAACAACTACACCTTC. The variable domain in full, completed from reference TRBV5-1 and TRBJ1-2, reads KAGVTQTPRYLIKTRGQQVTLSCSPISGHRSVSWYQQTPGQGLQFLFEYFSETQRNKGNFPGRFSGRQFSNSRSEMNVSTLELGDSALYLCASSLQPGQGNNYTFGSGTRLTVV.

The chain carries TRBV7-3 and TRBJ2-6, with D possibly being TRBD1 or TRBD2 (5 bases each). Trimming removed 5 bases from V and 0 bases from J, with 20 bases in between. There are 19 residues in the CDR3. The V gene's germline CDR1 is SGHTA and CDR2 FQGTGA. CDR3 nucleotides: TGTGCCAGCAGCCCCGGTTGGGCAGGGACGAGCTCTGGGGCCAACGTCCTGACTTTC. Amino acid sequence: CASSPGWAGTSSGANVLTF.